One T cell receptor (beta chain) is described in this entry. Its matching antigen is unknown. The data originate from a study of identical twins. Between the trimmed V and J ends, which lost 6 bases and 8 bases, there was a span of 29 bases. Germline CDR1 and CDR2: MDHEN and SYDVKM. The CDR3 totals 18 residues. One entry per CDR3 protein results from TCRdb running MiXCR on the 5' RACE reads. The table has about 810,000 distinct CDR3 sequences, approximately 13% seen once. Study-wide findings and caveats: Excess sharing by twins proved weaker in beta out-of-frame sequences.

The sample was also linked to a second study, of yellow fever vaccine responses in identical twins.

Sequencing input: PBMCs. The origin of this receptor is a young woman in good health. The rearrangement uses TRBV28 and TRBJ2-1; perhaps D is TRBD1 or TRBD2 (6 bases each). The CDR3 DNA sequence: TGTGCCAGCAGCCAGACCCTCGGGGGCAGGGCGTGGGGGGATGAGCAGTTCTTC. Translation gives CASSQTLGGRAWGDEQFF.